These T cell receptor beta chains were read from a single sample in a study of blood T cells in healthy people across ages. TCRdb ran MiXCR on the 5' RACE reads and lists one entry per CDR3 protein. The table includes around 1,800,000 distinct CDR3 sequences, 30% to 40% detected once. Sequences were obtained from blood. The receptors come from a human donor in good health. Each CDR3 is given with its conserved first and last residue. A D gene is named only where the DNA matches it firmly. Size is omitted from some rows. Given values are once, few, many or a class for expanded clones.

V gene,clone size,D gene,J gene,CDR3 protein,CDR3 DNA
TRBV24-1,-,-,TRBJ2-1,CATSDPRTSYNEQFF,TGTGCCACCAGTGACCCGAGGACCAGCTACAATGAGCAGTTCTTC
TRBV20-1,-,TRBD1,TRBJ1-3,CSAPGQFGNTIYF,TGCAGTGCTCCGGGACAGTTTGGAAACACCATATATTTT
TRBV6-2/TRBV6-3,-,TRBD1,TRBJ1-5,CASSTLRGQGQPQHF,TGTGCCAGCAGTACCCTCAGGGGGCAGGGTCAGCCCCAGCATTTT
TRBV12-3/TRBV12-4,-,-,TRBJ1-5,CASGPMGNNQPQHF,TGTGCCAGCGGACCGATGGGGAACAATCAGCCCCAGCATTTT
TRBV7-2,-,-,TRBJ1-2,CASSSRGSKGYGYTF,TGTGCCAGCAGCTCCCGGGGCAGTAAAGGCTATGGCTACACCTTC
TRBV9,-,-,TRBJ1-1,CASSVDVRLTEAFF,TGTGCCAGCAGCGTAGACGTGAGACTCACTGAAGCTTTCTTT
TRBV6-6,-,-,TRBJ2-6,CASSYPGGFGANVLTF,TGTGCCAGCAGTTACCCCGGAGGTTTCGGGGCCAACGTCCTGACTTTC
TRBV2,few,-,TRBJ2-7,CASNNGAEQGDGEQYF,TGTGCCAGCAACAACGGGGCCGAACAGGGAGATGGCGAGCAGTACTTC
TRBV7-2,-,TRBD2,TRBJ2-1,CASSYLLAGVGQFF,TGTGCCAGCAGCTATTTGCTGGCGGGGGTCGGGCAGTTCTTC
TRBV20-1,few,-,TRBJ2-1,CSAILILSYNEQFF,TGCAGTGCTATATTGATCCTCTCCTACAATGAGCAGTTCTTC
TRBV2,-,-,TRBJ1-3,CAISAESVFAGNTIYF,TGTGCGATATCGGCCGAGTCTGTCTTCGCTGGAAACACCATATATTTT
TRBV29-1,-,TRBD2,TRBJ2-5,CSVEWRGVKIQETQYF,TGCAGCGTTGAATGGCGGGGGGTAAAAATCCAAGAGACCCAGTACTTC
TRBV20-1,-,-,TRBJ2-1,CSARVDRLSAYNEQFF,TGCAGTGCTAGAGTAGACCGGCTATCCGCCTACAATGAGCAGTTCTTC
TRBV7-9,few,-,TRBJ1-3,CASSHTVSSGNTIYF,TGTGCCAGCAGCCATACTGTTAGCTCTGGAAACACCATATATTTT
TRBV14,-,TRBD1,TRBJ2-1,CASSQVGQEFGEQFF,TGTGCCAGCAGCCAAGTGGGACAGGAATTTGGTGAGCAGTTCTTC
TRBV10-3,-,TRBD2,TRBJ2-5,CAISEVAGGGETQYF,TGTGCCATCAGTGAGGTAGCGGGGGGAGGGGAGACCCAGTACTTC
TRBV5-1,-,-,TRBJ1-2,CASGTAVDYGYTF,TGCGCCAGCGGGACCGCAGTTGACTATGGCTACACCTTC
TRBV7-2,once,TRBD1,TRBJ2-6,CASSKGQGNSGANVLTF,TGTGCCAGCAGCAAAGGACAGGGAAACTCTGGGGCCAACGTCCTGACTTTC
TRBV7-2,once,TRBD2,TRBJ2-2,CASSLIRLAAGELFF,TGTGCCAGCAGCTTAATCAGACTAGCAGCCGGGGAGCTGTTTTTT
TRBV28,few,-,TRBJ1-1,CASSWWPNTEAFF,TGTGCCAGCAGTTGGTGGCCGAACACTGAAGCTTTCTTT
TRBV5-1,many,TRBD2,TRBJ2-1,CASSLVTSGYNEQFF,TGCGCCAGCAGCTTGGTGACTAGCGGGTACAATGAGCAGTTCTTC
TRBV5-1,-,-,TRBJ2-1,CASGHIEQFF,TGCGCCAGCGGACATATTGAGCAGTTCTTC
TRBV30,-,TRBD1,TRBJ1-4,CAWSVKGTGNEKLFF,TGTGCCTGGAGTGTAAAGGGGACAGGGAATGAAAAACTGTTTTTT
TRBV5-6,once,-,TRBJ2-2,CASSLVSDTGELFF,TGTGCCAGCAGCTTAGTAAGCGACACCGGGGAGCTGTTTTTT
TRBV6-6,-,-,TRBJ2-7,CASSYSIGGLKNEQYF,TGTGCCAGCAGTTACTCGATCGGGGGGCTGAAAAACGAGCAGTACTTC
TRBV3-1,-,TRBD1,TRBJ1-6,CASSRETGNNSPLHF,TGTGCCAGCAGCCGAGAGACAGGGAATAATTCACCCCTCCACTTT
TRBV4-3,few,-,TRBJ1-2,CASSQEAARGLIYGYTF,TGCGCCAGCAGCCAAGAGGCAGCACGCGGCCTTATCTATGGCTACACCTTC
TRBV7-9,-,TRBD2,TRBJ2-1,CASSLEGLAYGEQFF,TGTGCCAGCAGCTTAGAGGGACTAGCTTACGGTGAGCAGTTCTTC
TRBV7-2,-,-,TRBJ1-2,CASSFIIGQPYLANYGYTF,TGTGCCAGCAGCTTTATAATAGGGCAGCCTTACCTTGCTAACTATGGCTACACCTTC
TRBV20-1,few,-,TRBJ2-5,CSASGVRSGAQYF,TGCAGTGCTAGCGGAGTGAGGTCGGGGGCCCAGTACTTC
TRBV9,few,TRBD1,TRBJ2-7,CASSGDRGLNEQYF,TGTGCCAGCAGCGGGGACAGGGGGCTAAACGAGCAGTACTTC
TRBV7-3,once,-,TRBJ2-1,CASSPSRATAYNEQFF,TGTGCCAGCAGCCCCTCAAGGGCTACCGCCTACAATGAGCAGTTCTTC
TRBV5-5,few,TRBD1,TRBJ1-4,CASSINVGTAEKLFF,TGTGCCAGCAGTATTAATGTCGGGACAGCCGAAAAACTGTTTTTT
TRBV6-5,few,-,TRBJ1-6,CASSPWRSTYNSPLHF,TGTGCCAGCAGCCCATGGAGGTCCACTTATAATTCACCCCTCCACTTT
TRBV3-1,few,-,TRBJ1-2,CASSQASGIDGYTF,TGTGCCAGCAGCCAAGCTTCAGGGATTGATGGCTACACCTTC
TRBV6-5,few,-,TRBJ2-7,CASSYLGSANYEQYF,TGTGCCAGCAGTTACTTGGGGAGTGCCAACTACGAGCAGTACTTC
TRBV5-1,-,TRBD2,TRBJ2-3,CASSLVTSEDADTQYF,TGCGCCAGCAGCTTGGTGACTAGCGAAGATGCAGATACGCAGTATTTT
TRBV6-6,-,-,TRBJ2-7,CASGVGAYEQYF,TGTGCCAGTGGCGTGGGGGCCTACGAGCAGTACTTC
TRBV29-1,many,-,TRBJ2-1,CSVVNTSYNEQFF,TGCAGCGTTGTGAATACCTCCTACAATGAGCAGTTCTTC
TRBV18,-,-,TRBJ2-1,CASSVTSAPSEQFF,TGTGCCAGCTCAGTAACCAGTGCCCCTAGTGAGCAGTTCTTC
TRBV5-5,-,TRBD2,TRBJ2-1,CASSFLASGGPEQFF,TGTGCCAGCAGCTTTCTTGCTAGCGGGGGGCCAGAGCAGTTCTTC